Presented here are 3 T cell receptor beta chains from one specimen sequenced in a study of human CD8 memory T cell subsets. Scientists made TCR beta libraries using UMI-labeled 5' RACE. TCRdb reprocessed the 5' RACE reads and reports one entry per CDR3 protein, with no DNA. This sample's clone table lists around 19,000 distinct CDR3 sequences. Sequencing used CD8+ stem-like memory T cells (TSCM and TCM) sorted from PBMCs. Subset defined: stem-like memory CD8 T cells (TSTEM), CCR7+ PD-1- TIGIT-. Receptors were obtained from a human donor in good health.

V is TRBV15 and J is TRBJ2-5. The germline V gene encodes CDR1 LNHNV and CDR2 YYDKDF (reference sequence). There are 15 residues in the CDR3. CDR3 sequence: CATSRDRTPQETQYF.

The chain combines TRBV11-2 with TRBJ1-4. CDR3 length: 18 amino acids. Germline CDR1 SGHAT, CDR2 FQNNGV. The CDR3 sequence: CASSLVSGPHATNEKLFF.

The J gene is TRBJ2-1, the V gene TRBV20-1; there is no DNA to check the TCRdb D call of TRBD2. The CDR3 has 15 amino acids. Germline CDR1 reads DFQATT; CDR2 reads SNEGSKA (reference sequence). Here the CDR3 reads CSARGTSGRYGEQFF.